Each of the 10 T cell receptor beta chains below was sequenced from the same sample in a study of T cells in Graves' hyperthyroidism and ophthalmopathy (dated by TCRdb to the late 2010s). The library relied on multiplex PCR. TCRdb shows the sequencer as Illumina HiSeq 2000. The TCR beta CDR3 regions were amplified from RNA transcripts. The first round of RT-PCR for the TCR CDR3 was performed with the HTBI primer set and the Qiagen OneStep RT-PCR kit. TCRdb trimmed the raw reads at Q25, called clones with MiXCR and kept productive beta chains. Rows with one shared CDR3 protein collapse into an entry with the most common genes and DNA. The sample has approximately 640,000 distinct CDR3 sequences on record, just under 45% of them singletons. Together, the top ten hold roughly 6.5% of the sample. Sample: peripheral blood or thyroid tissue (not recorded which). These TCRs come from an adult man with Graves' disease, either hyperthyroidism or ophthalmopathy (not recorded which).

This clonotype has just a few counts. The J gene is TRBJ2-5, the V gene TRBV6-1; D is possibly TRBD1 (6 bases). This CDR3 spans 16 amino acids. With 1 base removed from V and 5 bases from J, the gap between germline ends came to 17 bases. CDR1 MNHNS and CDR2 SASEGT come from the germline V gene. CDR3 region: CASSEVGTPGWETQYF. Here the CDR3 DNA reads TGTGCCAGCAGTGAAGTAGGGACACCTGGTTGGGAGACCCAGTACTTC.

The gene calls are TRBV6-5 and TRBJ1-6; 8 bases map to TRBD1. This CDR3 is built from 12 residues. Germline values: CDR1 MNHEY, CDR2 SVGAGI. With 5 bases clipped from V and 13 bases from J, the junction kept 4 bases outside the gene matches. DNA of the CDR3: TGTGCCAGCAGTGGTGGGGACAGGCCCCTCCACTTT. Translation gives CASSGGDRPLHF.

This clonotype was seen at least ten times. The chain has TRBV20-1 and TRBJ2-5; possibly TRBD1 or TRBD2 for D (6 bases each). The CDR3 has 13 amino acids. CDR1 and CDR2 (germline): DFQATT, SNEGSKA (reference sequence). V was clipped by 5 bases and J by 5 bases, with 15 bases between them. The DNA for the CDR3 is TGCAGTGCTGGACGGGGGCGGGTGGAGACCCAGTACTTC. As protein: CSAGRGRVETQYF.

DNA of the CDR3: TGCAGTGCTAGGGACCCCTCGAACACCGGGGAGCTGTTTTTT. Its protein product is CSARDPSNTGELFF. The chain combines TRBV20-1 with TRBJ2-2, with D unclear. V lost 3 bases, J lost 0 bases, and 8 bases lay in between. The length of the CDR3 is 14 residues. CDR1 and CDR2 from the germline V gene are DFQATT and SNEGSKA (reference sequence).

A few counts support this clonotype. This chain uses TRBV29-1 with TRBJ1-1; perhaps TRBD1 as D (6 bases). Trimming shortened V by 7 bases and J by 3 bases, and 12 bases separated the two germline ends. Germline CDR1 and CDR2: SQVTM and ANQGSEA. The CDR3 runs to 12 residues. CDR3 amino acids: CSANRGDTEAFF. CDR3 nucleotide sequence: TGCAGCGCTAATAGGGGGGACACTGAAGCTTTCTTT. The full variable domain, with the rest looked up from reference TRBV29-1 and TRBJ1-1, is SAVISQKPSRDICQRGTSLTIQCQVDSQVTMMFWYRQQPGQSLTLIATANQGSEATYESGFVIDKFPISRPNLTFSTLTVSNMSPEDSSIYLCSANRGDTEAFFGQGTRLTVV.

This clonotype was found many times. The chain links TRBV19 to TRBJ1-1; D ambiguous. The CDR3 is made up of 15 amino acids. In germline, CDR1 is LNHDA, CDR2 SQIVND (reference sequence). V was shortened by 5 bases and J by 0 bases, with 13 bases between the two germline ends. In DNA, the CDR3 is TGTGCCAGTAGTCCAAGACGCGAGTTGAACACTGAAGCTTTCTTT. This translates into CASSPRRELNTEAFF. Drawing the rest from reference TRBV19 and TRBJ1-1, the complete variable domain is DGGITQSPKYLFRKEGQNVTLSCEQNLNHDAMYWYRQDPGQGLRLIYYSQIVNDFQKGDIAEGYSVSREKKESFPLTVTSAQKNPTAFYLCASSPRRELNTEAFFGQGTRLTVV.

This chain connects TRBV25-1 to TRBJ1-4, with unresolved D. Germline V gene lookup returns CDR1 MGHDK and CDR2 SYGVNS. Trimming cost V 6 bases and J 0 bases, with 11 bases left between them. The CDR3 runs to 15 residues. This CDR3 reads CASRDLAATNEKLFF. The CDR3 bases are TGTGCCAGCAGAGATCTGGCAGCAACTAATGAAAAACTGTTTTTT.

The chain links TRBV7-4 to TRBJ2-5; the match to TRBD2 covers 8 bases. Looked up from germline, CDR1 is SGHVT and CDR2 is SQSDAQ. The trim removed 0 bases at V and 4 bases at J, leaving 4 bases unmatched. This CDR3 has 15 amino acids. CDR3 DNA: TGTGCCAGCAGCTTAGCCATCGGGGGGGGAGAGACCCAGTACTTC. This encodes CASSLAIGGGETQYF.

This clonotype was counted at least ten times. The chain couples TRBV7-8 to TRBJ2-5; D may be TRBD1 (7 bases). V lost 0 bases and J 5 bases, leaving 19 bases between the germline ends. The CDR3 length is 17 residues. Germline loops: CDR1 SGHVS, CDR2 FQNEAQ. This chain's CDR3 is CASSLASRGQLLETQYF. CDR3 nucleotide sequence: TGTGCCAGCAGCTTAGCGTCGCGGGGACAGTTGCTGGAGACCCAGTACTTC.

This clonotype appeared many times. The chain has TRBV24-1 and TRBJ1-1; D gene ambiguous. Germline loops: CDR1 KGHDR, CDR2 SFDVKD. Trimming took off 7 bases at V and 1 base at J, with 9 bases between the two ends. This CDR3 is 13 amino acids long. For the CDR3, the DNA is TGTGCCACCAGGAATGGCCCGAACACTGAAGCTTTCTTT. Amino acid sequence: CATRNGPNTEAFF.